This record looks at one T cell receptor (beta chain) sequence and its context. The clone's antigen remains unknown. The sample is drawn from a study of T cells in severe cutaneous drug reactions (dated by TCRdb to between 2018 and 2020). A note on the overall study: Between about 2011 and 2019, patients were recruited from Taiwan, Thailand and a European registry network. Enrollment was limited to patients whose SJS/TEN or DRESS diagnosis was probable or definite according to RegiSCAR criteria. The culprit drug was assigned using the Naranjo algorithm and the ALDEN drug causality algorithm. Biological samples, such as blister fluids/cells and PBMC, were collected from patients during the acute or recovery stage. The study paired bulk TCR sequencing with single-cell sequencing, quantitative PCR validation, functional assays and transgenic mouse experiments. Libraries used iRepertoire multiplex PCR; authors cited a comparison showing similar capture of abundant clonotypes across iRepertoire and 5' RACE methods with or without UMI. Paper-wide results and their limitations: Although undetectable or scarce in tolerant-control and healthy-donor PBMC, a public TCRbeta CDR3 was found in all seven CBZ-SJS/TEN blister samples, at a mean of 13.57%. According to the authors, further study is still needed to determine whether the public TCR generalizes to SJS/TEN caused by other drugs.

Sequenced donors were patients with carbamazepine-induced Stevens-Johnson syndrome or toxic epidermal necrolysis (CBZ-SJS/TEN). To look for drug-specific clonotypes, next-generation sequencing was used to profile the T cell receptor repertoires of patients with drug-induced severe cutaneous adverse reactions. RNA was isolated either from blister cells of skin lesions or from peripheral blood mononuclear cells. Library preparation used the iRepertoire multiplex PCR system with TCR subtype-specific primers for both bulk and single-cell sequencing. Multiplex PCR with primers targeting V, D and J gene regions was used to generate bulk TCR beta libraries. Roughly 85-500 ng of RNA per sample served as input for bulk TCR library preparation. An Illumina MiSeq was used to sequence the bulk TCR beta amplicons. On the study's bioinformatics: Sample misassignments and low-quality sequencing reads were removed through quality control steps. The amino acids lying between the V-gene Y[YFLI]C motif and the J-segment [FW]GXGT motif were defined as CDR3. CDR3 clonotypes and TRBV and TRBJ gene assignments were based on the IMGT database. TRBV expression in each sample was normalized to the mean expression of the same gene in PBMC from roughly 45 healthy donors. TCRdb reprocessed the reads, and each CDR3 protein sequence is entered once, without DNA. TCRdb assigned the V and J calls; the authors' analysis was not used. The sample table includes about 10,000 distinct CDR3 sequences. The ten top clones hold 21% of the sample.

Sequences were obtained from cells from a skin blister. In light of the paper, this sample's cell subset or site label describes: unsorted cells from skin lesion blisters. This receptor was identified in a human donor with Stevens-Johnson syndrome, a severe cutaneous drug reaction.

The CDR3 is CSARDYRAGEQYF. The chain was built from TRBV20-1 and TRBJ2-7; TCRdb proposes TRBD2, but this gene call is untestable without DNA. From the cysteine through the phenylalanine, the CDR3 covers 13 amino acids. Only the protein is available. The CDR1 and CDR2 encoded by the germline V gene (reference sequence) are DFQATT and SNEGSKA.